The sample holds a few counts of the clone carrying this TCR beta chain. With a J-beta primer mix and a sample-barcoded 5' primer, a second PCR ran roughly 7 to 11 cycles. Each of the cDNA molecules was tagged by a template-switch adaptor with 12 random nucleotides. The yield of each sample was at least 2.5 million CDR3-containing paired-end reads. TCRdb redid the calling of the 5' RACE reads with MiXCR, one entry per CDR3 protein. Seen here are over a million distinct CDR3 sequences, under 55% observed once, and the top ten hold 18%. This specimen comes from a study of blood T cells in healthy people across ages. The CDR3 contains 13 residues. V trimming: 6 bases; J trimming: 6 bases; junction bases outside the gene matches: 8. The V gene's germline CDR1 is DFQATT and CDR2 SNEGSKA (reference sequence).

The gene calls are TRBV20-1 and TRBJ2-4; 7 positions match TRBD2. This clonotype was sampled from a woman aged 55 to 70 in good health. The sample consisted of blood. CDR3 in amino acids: CSATGLVLNIQYF. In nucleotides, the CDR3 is TGCAGTGCCACAGGACTAGTATTAAACATTCAGTACTTC.